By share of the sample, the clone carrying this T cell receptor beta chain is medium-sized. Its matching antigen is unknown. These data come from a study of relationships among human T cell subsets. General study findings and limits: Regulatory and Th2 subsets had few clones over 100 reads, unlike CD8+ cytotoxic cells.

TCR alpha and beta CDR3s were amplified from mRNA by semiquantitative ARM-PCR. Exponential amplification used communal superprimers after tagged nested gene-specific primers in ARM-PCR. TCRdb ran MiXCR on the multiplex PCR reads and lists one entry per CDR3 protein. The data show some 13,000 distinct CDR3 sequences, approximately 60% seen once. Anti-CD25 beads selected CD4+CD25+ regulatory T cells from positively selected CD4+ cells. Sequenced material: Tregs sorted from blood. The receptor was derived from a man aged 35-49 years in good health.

In nucleotides, the CDR3 is TGCGCCAGCAGCCAAGTCAACTTAATAAGCACAGATACGCAGTATTTT. This encodes CASSQVNLISTDTQYF. This chain uses TRBV4-1 with TRBJ2-3, with D unresolved. The CDR3 is made up of 16 amino acids. Germline lookup yields CDR1 MGHRA and CDR2 YSYEKL. V lost 1 base and J 0 bases, leaving 11 bases between the germline ends.